This is a list of T cell receptor beta chains from one sample in a study of cytomegalovirus exposure and HLA in healthy donors. Produced via immunoSEQ multiplex PCR; TCRdb's table is partial and in-frame only. The sample includes roughly 130,000 clones, roughly 80% of them seen just once. The sequencing input was PBMCs. All receptors derive from a female donor in good health and CMV-seronegative. CDR3s include the opening cysteine and the closing phenylalanine or tryptophan. The D gene is left open where the match is weak. Some rows mark clone size as missing; the rest say once, few, many or name a class of expanded clone.

CDR3aa	CDR3nt	len	abundance	j_gene	v_gene	d_gene
CASSLDMQVTNYGYTF	TGTGCCAGCAGCTTAGATATGCAGGTCACAAACTATGGCTACACCTTC	16	-	TRBJ1-2	TRBV7-2	-
CASSTGQGSYEQYF	TGCGCCAGCAGCACCGGACAGGGTTCCTACGAGCAGTACTTC	14	-	TRBJ2-7	TRBV5-1	TRBD1
CASTSTTGGGPTGELFF	TGCGCCAGCACGTCAACTACAGGGGGGGGCCCCACCGGGGAGCTGTTTTTT	17	-	TRBJ2-2	TRBV5-1	-
CASSEDRGSYEQYF	TGTGCCAGCAGTGAAGACAGGGGATCCTACGAGCAGTACTTC	14	-	TRBJ2-7	TRBV2	TRBD1
CASSLDSGAGANVLTF	TGTGCCAGCAGCTTGGATTCCGGGGCTGGGGCCAACGTCCTGACTTTC	16	-	TRBJ2-6	TRBV5-4	-
CASSGQALKMNTEAFF	TGTGCCAGCAGCGGACAGGCCTTGAAAATGAACACTGAAGCTTTCTTT	16	-	TRBJ1-1	TRBV2	TRBD1
CASSLRLASSDTQYF	TGTGCCAGCAGTCTGAGACTAGCGTCCTCAGATACGCAGTATTTT	15	-	TRBJ2-3	TRBV27	TRBD2
CASSERGRNQPQHF	TGTGCCAGCAGTGAAAGAGGGCGTAATCAGCCCCAGCATTTT	14	few	TRBJ1-5	TRBV2	-
CATATRVVLGYTF	TGTGCCACCGCCACGCGCGTTGTGCTTGGCTACACCTTC	13	few	TRBJ1-2	TRBV6-6	-
CASSPDWTSTDTQYF	TGCGCCAGCAGCCCTGATTGGACTAGCACAGATACGCAGTATTTT	15	-	TRBJ2-3	TRBV4-3	-
CASRGSLILNTEAFF	TGTGCCAGCAGGGGCAGTCTGATACTGAACACTGAAGCTTTCTTT	15	-	TRBJ1-1	TRBV2	-
CASSYSSGRGNEQFF	TGTGCCAGCAGTTACTCTAGCGGGAGGGGCAATGAGCAGTTCTTC	15	-	TRBJ2-1	TRBV6-6	TRBD2
CATSTGGILVDTQYF	TGTGCCACTTCTACAGGGGGAATCCTTGTAGATACGCAGTATTTT	15	-	TRBJ2-3	TRBV10-3	TRBD1
CASSLGRDRVYEQYF	TGTGCCAGCAGCCTCGGCAGGGACAGGGTATACGAGCAGTACTTC	15	-	TRBJ2-7	TRBV11-3	TRBD1
CASSPQGLRGYTF	TGTGCCAGCTCACCACAGGGGCTTCGGGGCTACACCTTC	13	-	TRBJ1-2	TRBV18	-
CATSRAIQTINNEQFF	TGTGCCACCAGCAGAGCCATACAGACTATTAACAATGAGCAGTTCTTC	16	-	TRBJ2-1	TRBV15	-
CASSGAWTASSYNSPLHF	TGTGCCAGCAGTGGGGCATGGACAGCAAGCTCCTATAATTCACCCCTCCACTTT	18	few	TRBJ1-6	TRBV6-1	-
CASSTIDSNSGNTIYF	TGTGCCAGTAGTACAATCGACAGCAACTCTGGAAACACCATATATTTT	16	-	TRBJ1-3	TRBV19	-
CAWSVPRQGREPQHF	TGTGCCTGGAGTGTACCCCGGCAGGGCCGGGAGCCCCAGCATTTT	15	-	TRBJ1-5	TRBV30	-
CAISEQAGGNTEAFF	TGTGCCATCAGTGAGCAGGCAGGTGGGAACACTGAAGCTTTCTTT	15	-	TRBJ1-1	TRBV10-3	-
CASSDARRAFF	TGTGCCAGCAGTGATGCGCGTCGGGCTTTCTTT	11	once	TRBJ1-1	TRBV25-1	-
CASTILLGDNEQFF	TGTGCCAGCACCATCTTGCTAGGGGACAATGAGCAGTTCTTC	14	-	TRBJ2-1	TRBV7-9	-
CASGSPPMGGSGYTF	TGTGCTAGTGGTTCCCCACCTATGGGGGGTAGCGGCTACACCTTC	15	-	TRBJ1-2	TRBV12-5	-
CSVLPTGDDNEKLFF	TGCAGCGTTCTCCCGACAGGCGACGATAATGAAAAACTGTTTTTT	15	-	TRBJ1-4	TRBV29-1	-
CASKGRGFDRNTEAFF	TGTGCCAGCAAGGGCAGGGGATTTGATCGGAACACTGAAGCTTTCTTT	16	-	TRBJ1-1	TRBV7-9	-
CASRTGSNTGELFF	TGTGCCAGCAGGACAGGATCGAACACCGGGGAGCTGTTTTTT	14	-	TRBJ2-2	TRBV9	-
CASRDRVWTYGYTF	TGTGCCAGCAGGGACAGGGTGTGGACCTATGGCTACACCTTC	14	-	TRBJ1-2	TRBV6-5	TRBD1
CASSSPEAGRGQPQHF	TGTGCCAGCAGTTCCCCCGAGGCGGGGCGAGGGCAGCCCCAGCATTTT	16	-	TRBJ1-5	TRBV28	-
CASSVSGLYEQYF	TGCGCCAGCAGTGTCTCGGGTCTCTACGAGCAGTACTTC	13	-	TRBJ2-7	TRBV10-1	-
CASSPRTSGSYEQYF	TGTGCCAGCAGCCCGAGGACTAGCGGGAGCTACGAGCAGTACTTC	15	few	TRBJ2-7	TRBV11-3	TRBD2
CASSQDRPTGGDTEAFF	TGCGCCAGCAGCCAAGATCGCCCGACAGGGGGAGACACTGAAGCTTTCTTT	17	-	TRBJ1-1	TRBV4-3	TRBD1
CASSELRGIADTQYF	TGTGCCAGCAGTGAATTGCGGGGGATTGCAGATACGCAGTATTTT	15	-	TRBJ2-3	TRBV2	TRBD2
CATYRGKNTEAFF	TGTGCCACCTACAGGGGAAAGAACACTGAAGCTTTCTTT	13	-	TRBJ1-1	TRBV6-5	TRBD1
CASSGGRGGIDTQYF	TGTGCCAGCAGCGGGGGGCGGGGGGGCATAGATACGCAGTATTTT	15	few	TRBJ2-3	TRBV28	TRBD2
CASSLDGVNEKLFF	TGTGCCAGCAGCTTGGACGGTGTTAATGAAAAACTGTTTTTT	14	-	TRBJ1-4	TRBV5-4	-
CASSLGAGGTQYF	TGTGCCAGCAGCTTGGGAGCGGGCGGTACGCAGTATTTT	13	-	TRBJ2-3	TRBV5-8	-
CASSRTGTAYEQYF	TGTGCCAGTAGTCGGACCGGGACAGCCTACGAGCAGTACTTC	14	-	TRBJ2-7	TRBV19	TRBD1
CASSLSGQVTYNEQFF	TGCGCCAGCAGCTTGTCGGGACAGGTCACCTACAATGAGCAGTTCTTC	16	-	TRBJ2-1	TRBV5-1	TRBD1
CASSLASGYEQYF	TGTGCCAGCAGCTTGGCTTCGGGCTACGAGCAGTACTTC	13	-	TRBJ2-7	TRBV5-6	-
CATSHGTDYGYTF	TGTGCCACCAGCCACGGGACAGACTATGGCTACACCTTC	13	once	TRBJ1-2	TRBV15	TRBD1
CASSHGTEGTEAFF	TGCGCCAGCAGCCACGGGACTGAGGGCACTGAAGCTTTCTTT	14	-	TRBJ1-1	TRBV4-1	-
CASSLQGAGEQYF	TGTGCTAGCAGCTTACAGGGGGCGGGGGAGCAGTACTTC	13	-	TRBJ2-7	TRBV7-7	TRBD1
CAWSFNEKLLF	TGTGCCTGGAGTTTTAATGAAAAACTGCTTTTT	11	-	TRBJ1-4	TRBV30	-
CAWRREVYTEAFF	TGTGCCTGGAGAAGAGAGGTGTACACTGAAGCTTTCTTT	13	-	TRBJ1-1	TRBV30	-
CASSPDRIYGYTF	TGCGCCAGCAGCCCCGACAGGATCTATGGCTACACCTTC	13	-	TRBJ1-2	TRBV10-1	-
CASSQTGDTEAFF	TGTGCCAGCTCACAGACAGGGGACACTGAAGCTTTCTTT	13	-	TRBJ1-1	TRBV18	TRBD1
CASSPRGDSPLHF	TGTGCCAGCAGCCCCCGGGGGGATTCACCCCTCCACTTT	13	-	TRBJ1-6	TRBV5-5	-
CASSLDRNVPEAFF	TGTGCCAGCAGCTTAGACAGGAATGTCCCTGAAGCTTTCTTT	14	-	TRBJ1-1	TRBV28	-
CAWSWTNYGYTF	TGTGCCTGGAGTTGGACAAACTATGGCTACACCTTC	12	-	TRBJ1-2	TRBV30	-
CASSLQAAAGGSTDTQYF	TGTGCCAGCAGCTTACAGGCGGCGGCGGGGGGAAGCACAGATACGCAGTATTTT	18	-	TRBJ2-3	TRBV7-2	TRBD2
CASNGGSSYNEQFF	TGCGCCAGCAACGGGGGGAGCTCCTACAATGAGCAGTTCTTC	14	many	TRBJ2-1	TRBV5-1	TRBD2
CASSLRGRLAGNQETQYF	TGTGCCAGCAGCTTACGGGGGAGACTAGCGGGGAACCAAGAGACCCAGTACTTC	18	-	TRBJ2-5	TRBV7-9	TRBD2
CASSVRKGNTIYF	TGTGCCAGCAGCGTCCGTAAAGGAAACACCATATATTTT	13	-	TRBJ1-3	TRBV9	-
CASSQSVSGRFDEQFF	TGCGCCAGCAGTCAATCGGTTAGCGGGAGGTTCGATGAGCAGTTCTTC	16	once	TRBJ2-1	TRBV23-1	TRBD2
CASSFLQGRTTNEKLFF	TGTGCCAGCAGCTTTCTGCAGGGGAGAACAACTAATGAAAAACTGTTTTTT	17	-	TRBJ1-4	TRBV7-6	-
CAWSADLNEKLFF	TGTGCCTGGAGTGCAGATCTTAATGAAAAACTGTTTTTT	13	few	TRBJ1-4	TRBV30	-
CASSPGQGMSYTF	TGTGCCAGCAGCCCCGGACAGGGGATGAGCTACACCTTC	13	once	TRBJ1-2	TRBV7-3	TRBD1